This is a list of T cell receptor beta chains from one sample in a study of blood T cell repertoires in COVID-19. Assay used: immunoSEQ multiplex PCR; TCRdb lists only in-frame clones, some missing. In the table there are some 180,000 clones, 76% of which are singletons. The sample comprised peripheral blood. These receptor sequences come from a woman aged 45-60 years with active or convalescent COVID-19. Both conserved end residues are part of each CDR3. D genes are given only for firm matches.

j_gene | v_gene | d_gene | CDR3aa
TRBJ2-2 | TRBV19 | TRBD1 | CASSINRGTGELFF
TRBJ1-2 | TRBV6-5 | - | CASSYSTGNTNGYTF
TRBJ2-5 | TRBV6-1 | TRBD2 | CASSEVSLAGGETQYF
TRBJ2-7 | TRBV5-1 | - | CASSYPMAENSYEQYF
TRBJ2-4 | TRBV5-1 | - | CASMPGGQENIQYF
TRBJ1-1 | TRBV6-5 | - | CASSSPKGSETEAFF
TRBJ1-5 | TRBV7-8 | TRBD1 | CASSPLGGTGMGQPQHF
TRBJ1-5 | TRBV6-5 | - | CASSTAGGNQPQHF
TRBJ1-1 | TRBV19 | - | CAGSSTRDTEAFF
TRBJ2-3 | TRBV19 | TRBD2 | CASSIRGVRTDTQYF
TRBJ2-3 | TRBV7-2 | - | CASSLGVSTDTQYF
TRBJ1-2 | TRBV29-1 | TRBD1 | CSVLATGGRSGYTF
TRBJ2-3 | TRBV7-2 | - | CASSLDGGTDTQYF
TRBJ1-3 | TRBV5-1 | - | CASSTWESLSGNTIYF
TRBJ1-1 | TRBV29-1 | - | CSVVVPLEADEAFF
TRBJ2-6 | TRBV25-1 | - | CASSEMESGANVLTF
TRBJ1-1 | TRBV28 | - | CASSLTSAAGGTEAFF
TRBJ1-1 | TRBV6-5 | - | CASSPERGREAFF
TRBJ1-2 | TRBV4-3 | - | CASSLSLGLANYGYTF
TRBJ2-1 | TRBV29-1 | TRBD2 | CSYELTSGGAMYNEQFF
TRBJ1-5 | TRBV21-1 | - | CASSKEWWQAIQPQHF
TRBJ2-3 | TRBV6-5 | - | CASSLDRTDTQYF
TRBJ2-3 | TRBV9 | - | CASTKGLPNTDTQYF
TRBJ2-2 | TRBV5-1 | TRBD1 | CASRYLTGVRTGELFF
TRBJ1-4 | TRBV27 | - | CASSSKGRRATNEKLFF
TRBJ1-2 | TRBV4-3 | TRBD1 | CASSQDRGQGAIYGYTF
TRBJ2-1 | TRBV29-1 | - | CSAGIPNNEQFF
TRBJ1-5 | TRBV24-1 | - | CATSLQNQPQHF
TRBJ1-3 | TRBV25-1 | TRBD1 | CASSGDRGRNTIYF
TRBJ1-2 | TRBV3-1/TRBV3-2 | - | CASSQGTGNLYGYTF
TRBJ1-5 | TRBV9 | TRBD1 | CASSATGARNQPQHF
TRBJ1-4 | TRBV7-2 | - | CASHLGGFNEKLFF
TRBJ2-7 | TRBV12-3/TRBV12-4 | - | CASSPQAYEQYF
TRBJ2-1 | TRBV7-7 | TRBD2 | CASSPRLAGSSYNEQFF
TRBJ2-1 | TRBV28 | - | CASKAGALNNNEQFF
TRBJ1-1 | TRBV6-1 | TRBD1 | CASRQGAQSTEAFF
TRBJ2-3 | TRBV27 | TRBD1 | CASRAGQGADTQYF
TRBJ2-7 | TRBV12-3/TRBV12-4 | - | CASSSGNRYEQYF
TRBJ1-1 | TRBV30 | - | CAWSRSGTRAFF
TRBJ1-1 | TRBV20-1 | TRBD1 | CSGGGRTEAFF
TRBJ1-1 | TRBV18 | - | CASSPNGNGNTEAFF
TRBJ1-1 | TRBV6-5 | - | CASRTTGLGGEAFF
TRBJ2-1 | TRBV5-4 | TRBD1 | CASSLGGAQGAEQFF
TRBJ1-2 | TRBV7-9 | - | CASSLGQHYGYTF
TRBJ2-1 | TRBV11-2 | TRBD2 | CASSSAAGGIFNEQFF
TRBJ2-1 | TRBV6-5 | - | CASTYRGSSYNEQFF
TRBJ1-5 | TRBV10-3 | - | CAISESPAGREPQHF
TRBJ1-4 | TRBV28 | - | CASSIRDSTNEKLFF
TRBJ2-1 | TRBV29-1 | TRBD2 | CSVVAGGFANEQFF
TRBJ1-2 | TRBV7-9 | TRBD1 | CASSPWGQLEGDYGYTF
TRBJ2-1 | TRBV27 | - | CASSSGFHYNEQFF
TRBJ2-3 | TRBV7-2 | TRBD2 | CASSLRSGGGGDTQYF
TRBJ1-1 | TRBV3-1/TRBV3-2 | - | CASSQGISGEAFF
TRBJ1-6 | TRBV30 | - | CAWSRRAGSYNSPLHF
TRBJ1-1 | TRBV7-9 | TRBD1 | CASSLVGQSPAFF
TRBJ2-4 | TRBV23-1 | - | CASTPRGPAYF
TRBJ1-1 | TRBV30 | - | CAWSVSGVGEAFF